This T cell receptor beta chain was sequenced for a study of regulatory T cells in long-lasting Graves disease. For TCR beta, libraries came from iRepertoire HTBI primers and Arm-PCR of CDR3 regions. TCRdb ran MiXCR on the multiplex PCR reads and lists one entry per CDR3 protein. Seen here are about 610,000 distinct CDR3 sequences, roughly 16% observed once, and the top ten hold 12%. This clonotype was counted only a few times. Its antigen remains unknown. At one of its ends the junction is not consistent with the germline gene, which may arise from a read error. The time point: newly diagnosed GD, antithyroid drugs for less than 3 months. Extracted RNA from PBMCs served as the source of the TCR library. Study-wide points: Favoring TRBV28, TRBJ1-2 and TRBJ2-5 was a feature seen in persistent disease.

The CDR3 sequence is 15 residues long. CDR1 is SGHNT, CDR2 YYREEE, per germline (reference sequence). This sample was shared with a second study, whose subject was T cells in Graves' hyperthyroidism and ophthalmopathy.

J is TRBJ2-3 and V is TRBV5-4; D possibly matches TRBD1 or TRBD2 (5 bases each). The receptor was derived from a man younger than 35 with Graves disease. The sequenced sample was peripheral blood mononuclear cells (PBMCs), obtained at new diagnosis, from a patient treated with antithyroid drugs. This CDR3 reads CASSRKLGDSETQYF. CDR3 bases: TGTGCCAGCAGCCGGAAACTAGGGGATTCAGAAACGCAGTATTTT.